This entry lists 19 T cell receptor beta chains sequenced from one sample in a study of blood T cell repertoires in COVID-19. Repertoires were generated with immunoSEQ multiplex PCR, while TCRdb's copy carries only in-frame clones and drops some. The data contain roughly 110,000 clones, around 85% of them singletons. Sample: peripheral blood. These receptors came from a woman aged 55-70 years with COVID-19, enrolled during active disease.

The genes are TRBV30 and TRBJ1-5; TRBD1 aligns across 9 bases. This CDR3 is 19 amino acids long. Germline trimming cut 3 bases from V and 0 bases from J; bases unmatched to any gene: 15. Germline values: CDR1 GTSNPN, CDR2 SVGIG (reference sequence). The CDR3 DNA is TGTGCCTGGAGGGGAGGGACAGGGATCGGCCCTAATAGCAATCAGCCCCAGCATTTT. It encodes CAWRGGTGIGPNSNQPQHF.

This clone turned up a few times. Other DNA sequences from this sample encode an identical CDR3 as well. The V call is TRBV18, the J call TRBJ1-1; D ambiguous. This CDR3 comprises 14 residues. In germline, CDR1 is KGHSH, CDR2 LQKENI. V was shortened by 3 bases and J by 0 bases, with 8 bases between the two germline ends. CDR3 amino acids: CASSPTALNTEAFF. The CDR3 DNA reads TGTGCCAGCTCACCTACAGCTTTGAACACTGAAGCTTTCTTT.

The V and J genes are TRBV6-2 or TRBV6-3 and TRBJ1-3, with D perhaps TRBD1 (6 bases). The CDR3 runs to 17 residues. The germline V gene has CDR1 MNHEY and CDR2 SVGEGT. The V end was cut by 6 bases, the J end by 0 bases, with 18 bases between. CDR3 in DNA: TGTGCCAGCAGCCCTGGGGGCAGGGCCTTCTCTGGAAACACCATATATTTT. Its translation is CASSPGGRAFSGNTIYF.

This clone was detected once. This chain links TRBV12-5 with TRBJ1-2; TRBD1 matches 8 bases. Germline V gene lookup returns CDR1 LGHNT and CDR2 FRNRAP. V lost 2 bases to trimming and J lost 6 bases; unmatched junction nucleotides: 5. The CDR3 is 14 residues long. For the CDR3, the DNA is TGTGCTAGTGGTTTGTCAGGGGGCTTGGATGGCTACACCTTC. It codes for CASGLSGGLDGYTF.

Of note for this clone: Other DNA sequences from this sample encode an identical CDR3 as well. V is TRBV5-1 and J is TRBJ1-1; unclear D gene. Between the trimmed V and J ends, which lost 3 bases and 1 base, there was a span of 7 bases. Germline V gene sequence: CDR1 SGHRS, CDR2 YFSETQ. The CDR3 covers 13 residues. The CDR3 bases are TGCGCCAGCAGCTCTCCCGGGAACACTGAAGCTTTCTTT. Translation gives CASSSPGNTEAFF. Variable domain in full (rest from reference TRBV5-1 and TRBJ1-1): KAGVTQTPRYLIKTRGQQVTLSCSPISGHRSVSWYQQTPGQGLQFLFEYFSETQRNKGNFPGRFSGRQFSNSRSEMNVSTLELGDSALYLCASSSPGNTEAFFGQGTRLTVV.

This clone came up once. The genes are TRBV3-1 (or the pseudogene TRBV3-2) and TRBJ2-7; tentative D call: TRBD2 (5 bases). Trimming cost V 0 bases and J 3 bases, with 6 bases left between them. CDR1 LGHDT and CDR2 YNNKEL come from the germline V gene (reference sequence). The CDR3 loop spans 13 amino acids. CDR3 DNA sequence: TGTGCCAGCAGCCAAGATCGGGGCTACGAGCAGTACTTC. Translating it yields CASSQDRGYEQYF.

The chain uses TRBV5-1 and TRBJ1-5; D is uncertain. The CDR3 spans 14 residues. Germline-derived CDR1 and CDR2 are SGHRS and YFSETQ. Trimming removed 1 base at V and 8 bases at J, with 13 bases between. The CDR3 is CASSLSGEQEPQHF. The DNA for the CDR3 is TGCGCCAGCAGCTTGTCAGGTGAACAAGAGCCCCAGCATTTT.

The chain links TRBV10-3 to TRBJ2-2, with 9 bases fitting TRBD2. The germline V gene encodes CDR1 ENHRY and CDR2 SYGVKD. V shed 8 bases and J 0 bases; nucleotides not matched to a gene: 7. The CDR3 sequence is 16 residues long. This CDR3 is CAIGGASGANTGELFF. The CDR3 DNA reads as TGTGCCATCGGGGGGGCTAGCGGGGCGAACACCGGGGAGCTGTTTTTT.

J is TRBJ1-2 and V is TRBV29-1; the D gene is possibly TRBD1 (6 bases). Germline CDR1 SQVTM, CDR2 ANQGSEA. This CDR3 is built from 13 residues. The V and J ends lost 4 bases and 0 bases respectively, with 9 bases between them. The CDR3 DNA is TGCAGCGTTGGACAGGTAGCTAACTATGGCTACACCTTC. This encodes CSVGQVANYGYTF.

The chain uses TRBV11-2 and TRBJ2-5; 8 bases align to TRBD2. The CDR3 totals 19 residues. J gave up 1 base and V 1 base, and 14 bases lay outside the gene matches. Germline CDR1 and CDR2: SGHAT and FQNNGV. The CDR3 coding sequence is TGTGCCAGCAGCTTAGTGGGCCTAGCGGGTCTGGGTCGCCAAGAGACCCAGTACTTC. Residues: CASSLVGLAGLGRQETQYF.

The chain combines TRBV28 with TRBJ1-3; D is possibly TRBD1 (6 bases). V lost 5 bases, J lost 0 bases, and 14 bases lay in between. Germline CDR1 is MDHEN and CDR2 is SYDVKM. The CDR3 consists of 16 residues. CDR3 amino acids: CASSPLDRISGNTIYF. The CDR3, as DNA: TGTGCCAGCAGTCCCCTCGACAGGATCTCTGGAAACACCATATATTTT.

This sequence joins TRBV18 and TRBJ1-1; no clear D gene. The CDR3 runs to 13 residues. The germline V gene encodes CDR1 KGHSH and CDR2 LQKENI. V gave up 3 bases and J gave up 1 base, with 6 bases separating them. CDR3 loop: CASSPLRNTEAFF. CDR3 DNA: TGTGCCAGCTCACCTCTACGGAACACTGAAGCTTTCTTT.

The CDR3, as DNA: TGTGCCAGCAGCTTGCTCCCCGCAGCTGGAAACACCATATATTTT. This gives the protein CASSLLPAAGNTIYF. This chain uses TRBV5-6 with TRBJ1-3; no definite D call. Trimming cost V 1 base and J 2 bases, with 10 bases left between them. The CDR3 is 15 residues long. The germline V gene has CDR1 SGHDT and CDR2 YYEEEE.

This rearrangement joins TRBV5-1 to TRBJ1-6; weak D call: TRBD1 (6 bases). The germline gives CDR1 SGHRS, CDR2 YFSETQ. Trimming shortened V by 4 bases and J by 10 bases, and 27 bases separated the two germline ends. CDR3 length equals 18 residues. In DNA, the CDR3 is TGCGCCAGCAGCACAGGGATCCCCGGCCAATATATATTGTCACCCCTCCACTTT. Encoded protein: CASSTGIPGQYILSPLHF.

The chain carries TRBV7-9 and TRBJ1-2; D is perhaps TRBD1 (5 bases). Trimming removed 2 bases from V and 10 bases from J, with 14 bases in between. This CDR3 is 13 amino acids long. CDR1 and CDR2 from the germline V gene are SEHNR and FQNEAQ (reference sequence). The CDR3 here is CASSLKGHDDYTF. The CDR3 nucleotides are TGTGCCAGCAGCTTAAAGGGGCACGACGACTACACCTTC.

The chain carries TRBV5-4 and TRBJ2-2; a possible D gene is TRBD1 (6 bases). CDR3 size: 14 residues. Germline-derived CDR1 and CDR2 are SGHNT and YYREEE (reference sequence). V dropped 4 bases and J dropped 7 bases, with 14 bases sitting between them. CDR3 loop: CASSLQGSDGELFF. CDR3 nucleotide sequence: TGTGCCAGCAGCCTTCAGGGGTCGGACGGGGAGCTGTTTTTT. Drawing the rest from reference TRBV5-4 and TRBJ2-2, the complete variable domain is ETGVTQSPTHLIKTRGQQVTLRCSSQSGHNTVSWYQQALGQGPQFIFQYYREEENGRGNFPPRFSGLQFPNYSSELNVNALELDDSALYLCASSLQGSDGELFFGEGSRLTVL.

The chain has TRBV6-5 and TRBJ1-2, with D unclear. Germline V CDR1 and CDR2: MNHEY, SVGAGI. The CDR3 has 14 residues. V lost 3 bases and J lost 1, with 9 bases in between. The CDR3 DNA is TGTGCCAGCAGTTATTACGGTTTTAACTATGGCTACACCTTC. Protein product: CASSYYGFNYGYTF.

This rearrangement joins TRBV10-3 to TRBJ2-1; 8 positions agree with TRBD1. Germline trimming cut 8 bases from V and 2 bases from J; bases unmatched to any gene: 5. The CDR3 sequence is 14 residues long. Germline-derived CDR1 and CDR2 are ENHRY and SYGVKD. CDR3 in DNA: TGTGCCATCCTCCGGGACAGGACCTACAATGAGCAGTTCTTC. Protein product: CAILRDRTYNEQFF.

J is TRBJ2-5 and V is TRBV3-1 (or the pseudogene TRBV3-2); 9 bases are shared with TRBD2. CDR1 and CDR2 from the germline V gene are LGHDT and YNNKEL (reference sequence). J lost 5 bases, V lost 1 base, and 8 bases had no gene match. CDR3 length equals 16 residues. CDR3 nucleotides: TGTGCCAGCAGCCAAGGGGTAGCGGGGGAAACGGAGACCCAGTACTTC. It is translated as CASSQGVAGETETQYF.